This T cell receptor (beta chain) was captured by sequencing in a study of T-cell reconstitution after alpha-beta-depleted transplantation in children. CDR1 SGHNT and CDR2 YENEEA come from the germline V gene. This CDR3 is 15 amino acids long. V was clipped by 5 bases and J by 7 bases; unmatched bases: 7. Findings of the study overall: Among T cells one year after transplant, newly produced cells accounted for most counts and diversity. The origin of high day-60 TCRbeta diversity in some patients lay in surviving recipient T cells and thymic progenitors. As was reported, about two months after transplant, alpha-beta T cells came from several hundred expanded graft clones.

Preparation of the TCRbeta library involved a method that used unique molecular identifiers. One entry per CDR3 protein results from TCRdb running MiXCR on the PCR reads. The table has around 130,000 distinct CDR3 sequences, roughly 10% seen once. This clonotype showed up just a few times. Its specificity is not known. Source: PBMCs, mostly from graft donor cells, taken 180 days after TCRalphabeta/CD19-depleted stem cell transplant. The receptor was isolated from a girl less than two years old who had a stem cell transplant for combined immunodeficiency, so the T cells may come from the graft donor. This sequence joins TRBV11-3 and TRBJ2-2, with 10 nucleotides matching TRBD1. The CDR3: CASSPGTGAGGELFF. The CDR3 region has the DNA TGTGCCAGCAGCCCCGGGACAGGGGCGGGCGGGGAGCTGTTTTTT. Full variable domain (remainder filled in from reference TRBV11-3 and TRBJ2-2): EAGVVQSPRYKIIEKKQPVAFWCNPISGHNTLYWYLQNLGQGPELLIRYENEEAVDDSQLPKDRFSAERLKGVDSTLKIQPAELGDSAVYLCASSPGTGAGGELFFGEGSRLTVL.